These 14 T cell receptor beta chains share one sample of origin, sequenced in a study of T cells after yellow fever vaccination (dated by TCRdb to 2018 to 2020). Receptor amplification or capture employed 5' RACE. TCRdb records Illumina HiSeq 2500 as the sequencer. The public reads were reprocessed in TCRdb via fastp at Q25 and MiXCR, keeping in-frame beta chains. Rows with one shared CDR3 protein collapse into an entry with the most common genes and DNA. The sample includes about 4,600 distinct CDR3 sequences, with about 4% observed a single time. 59% of the sample is in the top ten clones. The treatment or condition label on this specimen signifies: live attenuated yellow fever vaccine strain. Here the sequenced sample was PBMCs, either bulk or a sorted T-cell subset (CD4+, CD8+, memory, or dextramer-sorted; not recorded which), taken 15 days after the yellow fever booster vaccination. Source of these receptors: a man aged 25 to 45 who received the YFV17D yellow fever vaccine.

There are many counts of this clonotype. The chain joins TRBV10-3 to TRBJ2-3, with D hard to call. The CDR3 contains 13 residues. Germline values: CDR1 ENHRY, CDR2 SYGVKD. Between the trimmed V and J ends, which lost 6 bases and 0 bases, there was a span of 7 bases. The CDR3 DNA reads as TGTGCCATCAGGGCGGATAGCACAGATACGCAGTATTTT. It translates to CAIRADSTDTQYF.

In its sample, this clonotype was seen many times. V usage is TRBV19 and J usage is TRBJ2-1; 9 positions match TRBD2. This CDR3 is 15 amino acids long. Trimming removed 8 bases from V and 4 bases from J; junction bases left unmatched: 9. The germline CDR1 and CDR2 sequences are LNHDA and SQIVND (reference sequence). CDR3 sequence (DNA): TGTGCCAGTGGAACCGGGACTAGCTATTACAATGAGCAGTTCTTC. It encodes CASGTGTSYYNEQFF. The variable domain in full, completed from reference TRBV19 and TRBJ2-1, reads DGGITQSPKYLFRKEGQNVTLSCEQNLNHDAMYWYRQDPGQGLRLIYYSQIVNDFQKGDIAEGYSVSREKKESFPLTVTSAQKNPTAFYLCASGTGTSYYNEQFFGPGTRLTVL.

This clonotype was seen many times. The CDR3, as DNA: TGTGCCAGCAGTTATAGGGAAGCAACCGGGGAGACCCAGTACTTC. Translation gives CASSYREATGETQYF. The rearrangement joins TRBV6-2 or TRBV6-3 to TRBJ2-5; D unresolved. The V and J ends lost 3 bases and 5 bases respectively, with 16 bases between them. Per germline, CDR1 MNHEY and CDR2 SVGEGT. CDR3 length: 15 residues.

This clonotype was counted ten times or more. J is TRBJ1-4 and V is TRBV6-1, with D possibly TRBD1 on 6 matching bases. Germline V CDR1 and CDR2: MNHNS, SASEGT. Trimming pared 10 bases from V and 6 bases from J, leaving 18 bases between. This CDR3 has 14 residues. The CDR3: CATERERGYEKLFF. DNA for the CDR3: TGTGCCACAGAGAGGGAAAGGGGGTATGAAAAACTGTTTTTT.

This clonotype was counted ten times or more. The chain is built from TRBV5-6 and TRBJ2-1; the D is unclear. CDR1 and CDR2 (germline): SGHDT, YYEEEE. The V and J ends lost 2 bases and 0 bases respectively, with 9 bases between them. The CDR3 has 15 amino acids. The CDR3 is CASSFGLSSYNEQFF. The CDR3 DNA is TGTGCCAGCAGCTTTGGCTTGAGCTCCTACAATGAGCAGTTCTTC.

V is TRBV14 and J is TRBJ2-1; 8 nucleotides agree with TRBD2. Germline CDR1 reads SGHDN; CDR2 reads FVKESK. Trimming cost V 1 base and J 4 bases; bases outside gene matches: 15. The CDR3 runs to 19 residues. The CDR3 sequence: CASSQGGAGVHWGYNEQFF. CDR3 bases: TGTGCCAGCAGCCAAGGCGGAGCGGGAGTGCATTGGGGATACAATGAGCAGTTCTTC.

This clonotype was seen many times. V gene TRBV19 combines with J gene TRBJ2-2; D not resolved. CDR3 length: 14 amino acids. Trimming took 5 bases from V and 7 from J, leaving 14 bases between them. Germline loops: CDR1 LNHDA, CDR2 SQIVND (reference sequence). CDR3 in amino acids: CASSRTIWGGELFF. DNA for the CDR3: TGTGCCAGTAGTCGGACCATTTGGGGCGGGGAGCTGTTTTTT.

This clonotype was detected many times. The rearrangement links TRBV5-4 to TRBJ2-7; weak D call: TRBD1 (5 bases). Deletions cut 5 bases from V and 3 bases from J, with 12 bases between. The germline CDR1 and CDR2 sequences are SGHNT and YYREEE (reference sequence). The CDR3 extends over 13 amino acids. The DNA for the CDR3 is TGTGCCAGCAGGTTCATCGACAGCTACGAGCAGTACTTC. Its protein is CASRFIDSYEQYF.

This clonotype counts as medium-sized. The J gene is TRBJ2-3, the V gene TRBV5-6; no reliable D call. This CDR3 spans 14 amino acids. The V end lost 0 bases, the J end lost 2 bases, and 7 bases lay between the germline ends. CDR1 is SGHDT, CDR2 YYEEEE, per germline. The CDR3: CASSLGTLTDTQYF. The CDR3 nucleotides read TGTGCCAGCAGCTTGGGTACCCTCACAGATACGCAGTATTTT.

This clonotype was recorded many times. The genes are TRBV7-9 and TRBJ2-5; either TRBD1 or TRBD2 may supply D (5 bases each). V lost 5 bases and J 7 bases, leaving 23 bases between the germline ends. The CDR3 sequence is 16 residues long. The germline CDR1 and CDR2 sequences are SEHNR and FQNEAQ (reference sequence). The CDR3 here is CASSIFVGPEMGTQYF. The CDR3 DNA sequence: TGTGCCAGCAGCATATTCGTGGGACCGGAAATGGGGACCCAGTACTTC.

This clonotype was recorded many times. The chain combines TRBV12-3 or TRBV12-4 with TRBJ1-2, with D uncertain. This CDR3 spans 13 amino acids. Trimming stripped 5 bases from V and 3 bases from J, with 10 bases between. The CDR3 sequence is CASSAPFDYGYTF. DNA of the CDR3: TGTGCCAGCAGTGCCCCCTTCGACTATGGCTACACCTTC.

In its sample, this clonotype was seen many times. The rearrangement uses TRBV3-1 and TRBJ1-5; D unresolved. V shed 2 bases and J shed 4 bases, with 6 bases lying between them. This CDR3 region has 13 residues. Germline CDR1 LGHDT, CDR2 YNNKEL (reference sequence). CDR3 loop: CASSQQVNQPQHF. The CDR3 DNA reads TGTGCCAGCAGCCAACAGGTAAATCAGCCCCAGCATTTT.

This clonotype was seen many times. In nucleotides, the CDR3 is TGCAGTGCTAGAGATGGGTCCTCCCTTGCTTACGAGCAGTACTTC. This encodes CSARDGSSLAYEQYF. This chain links TRBV20-1 with TRBJ2-7, with no clear D. Germline-derived CDR1 and CDR2 are DFQATT and SNEGSKA (reference sequence). CDR3 length equals 15 residues. V shed 0 bases and J shed 4 bases, with 16 bases lying between them.

The sample holds many counts of this clonotype. This chain uses TRBV29-1 with TRBJ2-5; TRBD1 aligns across 7 bases. Trimming cost V 8 bases and J 1 base; bases outside gene matches: 7. Germline V gene sequence: CDR1 SQVTM, CDR2 ANQGSEA. There are 13 residues in the CDR3. This CDR3 reads CSTAWTGQETQYF. The CDR3 bases are TGCAGCACCGCCTGGACAGGCCAAGAGACCCAGTACTTC.